The source of this TCR beta chain is a study of cytotoxic CD8 clonotypes in ibrutinib-treated CLL. On the study more broadly: Among patients, around 24 responded partially and 2 completely; around 14 then stayed remitted and around 12 progressed after median about 68 months. Study-wide results and caveats: The study found baseline clonality above age-matched healthy donors, tracking circulating CD8+ T-cell counts. Higher clonality was seen at ibrutinib response and a return toward baseline at progression.

As concerns this clone: The target antigen is unknown.

Here immunoSEQ multiplex PCR was the method, and the copy in TCRdb shows in-frame clones only, minus some. Of more than 9,000 clones listed, about 59% were seen once; the top ten hold less than 30%. The CDR3 runs to 13 residues. The V end lost 1 base, the J end lost 6 bases, and 9 bases lay between the germline ends. CDR1 is SGHRS, CDR2 YFSETQ, per germline. The sequence was collected from a human donor with chronic lymphocytic leukemia. The V call is TRBV5-1, the J call TRBJ2-3; weak D call: TRBD2 (5 bases). Sequenced here: PBMCs, sampled before ibrutinib treatment. In DNA form, the CDR3 reads TGCGCCAGCAGCTTGATTGGGGAGGATACGCAGTATTTT. Encoded protein: CASSLIGEDTQYF.